Each of the 10 T cell receptor beta chains below was sequenced from the same sample in a study of OX40 agonist ivuxolimab in advanced cancers. The protocol was immunoSEQ multiplex PCR, while the TCRdb copy is restricted to in-frame clones and leaves out a portion. This table holds 80,000 to 100,000 clones, around 94% found once. Sequencing was performed on CD4+ or CD8+ T cells sorted from blood, taken in a trial of the OX40 agonist ivuxolimab. The receptor set was obtained from an adult with an advanced solid tumor such as melanoma, head and neck, liver or kidney cancer.

CDR3 protein: CASSLTLGGEAFF. The CDR3 coding sequence is TGTGCCAGCAGCTTAACTTTGGGAGGGGAAGCTTTCTTT. J is TRBJ1-1 and V is TRBV7-3, with D hard to call. CDR3 length: 13 residues. The germline gives CDR1 SGHTA, CDR2 FQGTGA. V was shortened by 0 bases and J by 8 bases, with 10 bases between the two germline ends.

The V call is TRBV7-8, the J call TRBJ1-5; D is unresolved. CDR1 and CDR2 from the germline V gene are SGHVS and FQNEAQ. CDR3 length: 12 amino acids. Trimming left V 1 base short and J 9 bases short, with 7 bases between. The CDR3 coding sequence is TGTGCCAGCAGCTTAGGACCGGGGCCCCAGCATTTT. Its protein is CASSLGPGPQHF.

This chain uses TRBV7-2 with TRBJ2-1; D is unresolved. Germline-derived CDR1 and CDR2 are SGHTA and FQGNSA. V was trimmed by 7 bases and J by 8 bases, leaving 9 bases between them. The CDR3 length is 11 residues. CDR3 residues: CASTFFYEQFF. The CDR3 DNA sequence: TGTGCCAGCACCTTTTTCTATGAGCAGTTCTTC.

The J gene is TRBJ2-1, the V gene TRBV7-8, with unresolved D. Germline-derived CDR1 and CDR2 are SGHVS and FQNEAQ. V dropped 1 base and J dropped 4 bases, with 11 bases sitting between them. CDR3 size: 15 residues. CDR3 nucleotide sequence: TGTGCCAGCAGCTTAGTATCCAGCGAATACAATGAGCAGTTCTTC. Its translation is CASSLVSSEYNEQFF.

This chain links TRBV6-6 with TRBJ1-5, with D possibly being TRBD1 (6 bases). V was cut by 4 bases and J by 11 bases, with 18 bases left in between. The CDR3 is 14 amino acids. Germline V CDR1 and CDR2: MNHNY, SVGAGI (reference sequence). The CDR3 nucleotides are TGTGCCAGCAGTTCAGGCAGCCGTCCAGGGGCCCAGCATTTT. It codes for CASSSGSRPGAQHF.

This clone was detected only once. V is TRBV4-2 and J is TRBJ1-3, with D hard to call. Germline values: CDR1 LGHNA, CDR2 YNFKEQ. Trimming took 1 base from V and 7 from J, leaving 11 bases between them. The CDR3 length is 14 residues. The CDR3 loop is CASSQVALSNTIYF. DNA of the CDR3: TGTGCCAGCAGCCAAGTCGCTCTCAGTAACACCATATATTTT.

V gene TRBV23-1 combines with J gene TRBJ1-6; D is ambiguous. TRBV23-1 is filed as an ORF, its function uncertain. This CDR3 has 16 amino acids. Between the trimmed V and J ends, which lost 0 bases and 4 bases, there was a span of 10 bases. The CDR3 DNA reads as TGCGCCAGCAGTCAATCCAAGGGCAGATATAATTCACCCCTCCACTTT. Protein sequence: CASSQSKGRYNSPLHF.

V usage is TRBV19 and J usage is TRBJ1-5, with a weak D call TRBD1 (5 bases). Germline-derived CDR1 and CDR2 are LNHDA and SQIVND (reference sequence). V was shortened by 0 bases and J by 6 bases, with 24 bases between the two germline ends. CDR3 length equals 19 residues. This chain's CDR3 is CASSIDLRRADYQSQPQHF. CDR3 coding DNA: TGTGCCAGTAGTATAGATCTACGCAGGGCCGATTACCAAAGTCAGCCCCAGCATTTT.

This chain connects TRBV5-6 to TRBJ2-1; TRBD2 is a possible D gene (6 bases). The germline V gene has CDR1 SGHDT and CDR2 YYEEEE. Trimming pared 4 bases from V and 2 bases from J, leaving 16 bases between. CDR3 size: 16 residues. The CDR3 is CASSREWDSAYNEQFF. The CDR3 DNA reads as TGTGCCAGCAGCCGCGAGTGGGACTCCGCCTACAATGAGCAGTTCTTC.

This sequence joins TRBV5-4 and TRBJ2-7, with D possibly being TRBD1 or TRBD2 (5 bases each). The CDR3 length is 15 residues. V lost 4 bases and J 0 bases, leaving 14 bases between the germline ends. CDR1 and CDR2 from the germline V gene are SGHNT and YYREEE (reference sequence). CDR3 amino acids: CASSRDGGLSYEQYF. The CDR3 DNA reads TGTGCCAGCAGCCGGGACGGAGGACTCTCCTACGAGCAGTACTTC.